The following is a T cell receptor beta chain sequence with its context. What it recognizes is unknown. The method was immunoSEQ multiplex PCR; TCRdb's version includes in-frame clones alone and lacks a portion of them. This sample has tens of thousands of clones; approximately 93% occur once, and the top ten carry over 4.5%. The V end lost 3 bases, the J end lost 8 bases, and 17 bases lay between the germline ends. The V gene's germline CDR1 is SNHLY and CDR2 FYNNEI. The CDR3 covers 16 residues. The record originates from a study of resident and recirculating memory T cells in vitiligo. Overall study context: Samples were epidermis from two lesional and two nonlesional sites, plus PBMCs.

Stable patients also lacked confetti depigmentation, a sign of active vitiligo. Study conclusions and caveats: Non-conserved TCRs across sites and patients suggested distinct clones per lesion. No single dominant TCR clone appeared; lesion clonality varied.

The specimen was blood. This sequence was found in a male donor with vitiligo. The chain is built from TRBV2 and TRBJ1-6; D remains ambiguous. In DNA form, the CDR3 reads TGTGCCAGCAGTGATTGGATTGGGTCGCAGGATTCACCCCTCCACTTT. Residues: CASSDWIGSQDSPLHF. The full variable domain, with the rest looked up from reference TRBV2 and TRBJ1-6, is EPEVTQTPSHQVTQMGQEVILRCVPISNHLYFYWYRQILGQKVEFLVSFYNNEISEKSEIFDDQFSVERPDGSNFTLKIRSTKLEDSAMYFCASSDWIGSQDSPLHFGNGTRLTVT.